This entry concerns a single TCR beta chain. Its antigen is undetermined. The record originates from a study of cytotoxic CD8 clonotypes in ibrutinib-treated CLL. On the study more broadly: IGHV unmutated fewer than 18; relapsed/refractory about a dozen; treatment-naive approximately 15. Responses: 24 partial, 2 complete; after median 68 months, approximately 14 stayed remitted, 12 progressed. Investigators collected response samples after a median roughly 12 months of treatment, range 6 to 36.

Findings of the study overall: The study found baseline clonality above age-matched healthy donors, tracking circulating CD8+ T-cell counts.

Germline V CDR1 and CDR2: SGHAT, FQNNGV. V was shortened by 4 bases and J by 2 bases, with 6 bases between the two germline ends. The CDR3 runs 12 residues. TCRdb's copy holds only in-frame clones and misses some; the assay was immunoSEQ multiplex PCR. The table shows 250,000 to 350,000 clones, with approximately 79% occurring only once. The TCR was taken from a human donor with chronic lymphocytic leukemia. The genes are TRBV11-2 and TRBJ2-7; a weak D match, TRBD2 (5 bases). The specimen was PBMCs, collected at disease progression, from a patient treated with ibrutinib. The CDR3 region has the DNA TGTGCCAGCAGCTGGGGAGCCTACGAGCAGTACTTC. Translating gives CASSWGAYEQYF.